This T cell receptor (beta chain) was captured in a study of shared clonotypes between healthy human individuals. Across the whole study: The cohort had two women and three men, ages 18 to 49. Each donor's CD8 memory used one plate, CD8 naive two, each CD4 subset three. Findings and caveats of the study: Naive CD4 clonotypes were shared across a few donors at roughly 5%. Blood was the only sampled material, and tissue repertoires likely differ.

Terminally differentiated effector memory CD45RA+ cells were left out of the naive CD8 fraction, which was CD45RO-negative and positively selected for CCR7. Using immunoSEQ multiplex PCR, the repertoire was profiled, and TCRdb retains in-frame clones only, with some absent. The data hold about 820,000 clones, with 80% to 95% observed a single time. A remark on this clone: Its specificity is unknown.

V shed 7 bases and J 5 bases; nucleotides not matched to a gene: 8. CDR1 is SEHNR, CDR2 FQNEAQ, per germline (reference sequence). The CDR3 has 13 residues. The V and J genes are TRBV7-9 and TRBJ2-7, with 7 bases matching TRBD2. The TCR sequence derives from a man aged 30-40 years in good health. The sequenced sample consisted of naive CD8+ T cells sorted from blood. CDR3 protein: CASTQRGSDEQYF. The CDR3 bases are TGTGCCAGCACCCAGCGGGGATCAGACGAGCAGTACTTC.